This TCR beta chain came from a study of Graves' ophthalmopathy and Graves' hyperthyroidism. This clonotype was seen many times. Amplification from RNA transcripts yielded the TCR beta CDR3 regions. Scientists carried out first-round RT-PCR using HTBI primers and then a second-round multiplex PCR. TCRdb analysed the multiplex PCR reads with MiXCR anew, one entry per CDR3 protein. The table has approximately 540,000 distinct CDR3 sequences, about two fifths seen once. V was clipped by 5 bases and J by 6 bases, with 19 bases between them. The CDR3 is made up of 15 amino acids. The TCR was taken from an adult man with Graves' hyperthyroidism. V gene TRBV12-3 or TRBV12-4 combines with J gene TRBJ1-2; no firm D call. The sequencing sample was made of peripheral blood or thyroid tissue (not recorded which). CDR3 nucleotides: TGTGCCAGCAGTACGGGCCAGCTCTTGGAGGATGGCTACACCTTC. The encoded protein is CASSTGQLLEDGYTF.